Presented here are 22 T cell receptor beta chains from one specimen sequenced in a study of cytomegalovirus exposure and HLA in healthy donors. Primers: 60 Vbeta forward and 13 Jbeta reverse. This table comes from immunoSEQ multiplex PCR, and its TCRdb copy is limited to in-frame clones, with some not included. Of some 140,000 clones listed, 60% to 80% are singletons. Sequenced input: PBMCs. These receptors came from a man younger than 40 in good health and CMV-seropositive.

The rearrangement links TRBV7-2 to TRBJ2-2; 8 nucleotides align to TRBD1. The CDR3 covers 16 residues. Germline lookup yields CDR1 SGHTA and CDR2 FQGNSA. Losses at the gene ends were 5 bases for V and 2 bases for J; bases not matched to a gene: 7. CDR3 nucleotides: TGTGCCAGCAGCCCCCGGGACAGGCCAAACACCGGGGAGCTGTTTTTT. This sequence encodes CASSPRDRPNTGELFF.

The rearrangement links TRBV9 to TRBJ2-7; tentatively, D is TRBD2 (5 bases). V was pared by 0 bases and J by 3 bases, with 10 bases between. Germline V gene lookup returns CDR1 SGDLS and CDR2 YYNGEE. CDR3 length: 14 amino acids. The CDR3 sequence is CASSVEDSGYEQYF. CDR3 DNA sequence: TGTGCCAGCAGCGTAGAGGACTCGGGCTACGAGCAGTACTTC. Drawing the rest from reference TRBV9 and TRBJ2-7, the complete variable domain is DSGVTQTPKHLITATGQRVTLRCSPRSGDLSVYWYQQSLDQGLQFLIQYYNGEERAKGNILERFSAQQFPDLHSELNLSSLELGDSALYFCASSVEDSGYEQYFGPGTRLTVT.

This rearrangement joins TRBV28 to TRBJ2-1; tentatively, D is TRBD2 (6 bases). V was shortened by 6 bases and J by 7 bases, with 13 bases between the two germline ends. CDR3 size: 13 residues. The germline CDR1 and CDR2 sequences are MDHEN and SYDVKM. CDR3 sequence reads: CASRLKGGNEQFF. In nucleotides, the CDR3 is TGTGCCAGCAGACTAAAAGGAGGGAATGAGCAGTTCTTC.

This clone was observed a few times. The CDR3 DNA follows: TGTGCCATCAGTGAGACAGGGGGGGATAGCAATCAGCCCCAGCATTTT. Residues: CAISETGGDSNQPQHF. The chain carries TRBV10-3 and TRBJ1-5; the match to TRBD1 covers 8 bases. The CDR3 totals 16 residues. In germline, CDR1 is ENHRY, CDR2 SYGVKD. Germline trimming cut 2 bases from V and 0 bases from J; bases unmatched to any gene: 3.

The chain couples TRBV28 to TRBJ1-1; the match to TRBD1 covers 9 bases. Trimming cost V 4 bases and J 1 base; bases outside gene matches: 4. Germline CDR1 MDHEN, CDR2 SYDVKM. The CDR3 spans 15 residues. The CDR3 sequence: CASSSTGGSNTEAFF. The DNA for the CDR3 is TGTGCCAGCAGTTCGACAGGGGGGTCGAACACTGAAGCTTTCTTT. Supplemented by reference TRBV28 and TRBJ1-1, the full variable domain reads DVKVTQSSRYLVKRTGEKVFLECVQDMDHENMFWYRQDPGLGLRLIYFSYDVKMKEKGDIPEGYSVSREKKERFSLILESASTNQTSMYLCASSSTGGSNTEAFFGQGTRLTVV.

The V call is TRBV4-1, the J call TRBJ1-1, with D perhaps matching TRBD1 (5 bases). CDR1 MGHRA and CDR2 YSYEKL come from the germline V gene. Deletions cut 6 bases from V and 0 bases from J, with 14 bases between. The CDR3 has 15 residues. The CDR3, as DNA: TGCGCCAGCAGTCCTGATGGGGCCGTGAACACTGAAGCTTTCTTT. Translating gives CASSPDGAVNTEAFF.

The rearrangement uses TRBV18 and TRBJ2-1; TRBD2 is a possible D gene (6 bases). CDR3 length equals 17 residues. The germline CDR1 and CDR2 sequences are KGHSH and LQKENI. V shed 2 bases and J shed 5 bases, with 19 bases lying between them. The CDR3: CASSPGTGVIGDNEQFF. As DNA, the CDR3 is TGTGCCAGCTCACCAGGGACGGGGGTTATCGGTGACAATGAGCAGTTCTTC.

This rearrangement joins TRBV25-1 to TRBJ2-1, with 7 bases matching TRBD2. Trimming took 3 bases from V and 6 from J; bases not matched to a gene: 5. Germline CDR1 MGHDK, CDR2 SYGVNS. This CDR3 contains 14 residues. The CDR3 here is CASSDPGLSNEQFF. CDR3 sequence (DNA): TGTGCCAGCAGTGACCCGGGACTAAGCAATGAGCAGTTCTTC.

V gene TRBV19 combines with J gene TRBJ2-7; D might be TRBD2 (6 bases). V lost 3 bases and J 4 bases, leaving 10 bases between the germline ends. Germline V gene data show CDR1 as LNHDA and CDR2 as SQIVND (reference sequence). The CDR3 spans 13 residues. Written as DNA, the CDR3 is TGTGCCAGTAGTATCGGTGGGGGGTACGAGCAGTACTTC. This sequence encodes CASSIGGGYEQYF.

The chain uses TRBV10-2 and TRBJ2-3; 8 bases fit TRBD2. The CDR3 covers 14 residues. The J segment lost 10 bases and the V segment lost 3 bases, leaving 9 bases of the junction unmatched. In germline, CDR1 is WSHSY, CDR2 SAAADI. The CDR3 loop is CASSDSGLATAQYF. In DNA, the CDR3 is TGCGCCAGCAGTGATAGCGGACTAGCAACGGCGCAGTATTTT.

V and J are TRBV5-1 and TRBJ2-5; D gene unclear. This CDR3 is 15 amino acids long. Germline V lookup: CDR1 SGHRS, CDR2 YFSETQ. V was pared by 0 bases and J by 4 bases, with 13 bases between. CDR3 DNA sequence: TGCGCCAGCAGCTTGGCGGCGCGGCTGAGAGAGACCCAGTACTTC. Translating it yields CASSLAARLRETQYF.

This chain connects TRBV10-2 to TRBJ2-7; D perhaps matches TRBD2 (5 bases). Per germline, CDR1 WSHSY and CDR2 SAAADI. This CDR3 spans 12 amino acids. V lost 10 bases and J lost 2, with 12 bases in between. The CDR3: CATGYNPYEQYF. The CDR3 coding sequence is TGCGCCACGGGATACAACCCCTACGAGCAGTACTTC.

This chain joins TRBV6-6 and TRBJ2-2; TRBD1 might be the D (6 bases). The germline V gene has CDR1 MNHNY and CDR2 SVGAGI (reference sequence). The CDR3 runs to 16 residues. V lost 6 bases and J lost 0, with 14 bases in between. CDR3 protein: CASSNRARTNTGELFF. The CDR3 coding sequence is TGTGCCAGCAGCAACAGGGCCCGCACGAACACCGGGGAGCTGTTTTTT.

The chain uses TRBV29-1 and TRBJ2-1; 8 nucleotides align to TRBD2. This CDR3 region has 15 residues. J was trimmed by 9 bases and V by 7 bases; bases with no gene match: 17. Germline V gene data show CDR1 as SQVTM and CDR2 as ANQGSEA. The CDR3 is CSATPGTRGKGEQFF. CDR3 bases: TGCAGCGCCACCCCCGGGACTAGAGGAAAAGGTGAGCAGTTCTTC.

Only a few counts were recorded for this clone. The chain recombines TRBV28 with TRBJ1-6; tentatively, D is TRBD1 (6 bases). Germline V CDR1 and CDR2: MDHEN, SYDVKM. Trimming shortened V by 6 bases and J by 8 bases, and 11 bases separated the two germline ends. There are 13 residues in the CDR3. CDR3 in amino acids: CASRTGLDSPLHF. The CDR3, as DNA: TGTGCCAGCAGGACAGGACTCGATTCACCCCTCCACTTT.

V gene TRBV19 combines with J gene TRBJ1-6, with 7 bases fitting TRBD1. J was trimmed by 5 bases and V by 7 bases; bases with no gene match: 8. This CDR3 is 15 amino acids long. Germline V lookup: CDR1 LNHDA, CDR2 SQIVND (reference sequence). The chain's CDR3 is CASTQPGQNNSPLHF. The CDR3, as DNA: TGTGCCAGTACCCAACCGGGACAGAATAATTCACCCCTCCACTTT.

The chain carries TRBV7-9 and TRBJ2-3; 12 nucleotides agree with TRBD2. The V segment lost 1 base and the J segment 5 bases; nucleotides outside the gene matches: 4. Germline CDR1 SEHNR, CDR2 FQNEAQ (reference sequence). The CDR3 has 16 residues. CDR3 sequence: CASSLGLAGVGDTQYF. In DNA, the CDR3 is TGTGCCAGCAGCTTAGGACTAGCGGGAGTGGGAGATACGCAGTATTTT.

This rearrangement joins TRBV2 to TRBJ2-6; 8 nucleotides align to TRBD1. Germline V CDR1 and CDR2: SNHLY, FYNNEI. The trim removed 5 bases at V and 3 bases at J, leaving 6 bases unmatched. The CDR3 is 16 amino acids. DNA for the CDR3: TGTGCCAGCAGTACCTCAGGGGGCTTTGGGGCCAACGTCCTGACTTTC. The encoded protein is CASSTSGGFGANVLTF.

This chain connects TRBV9 to TRBJ2-1; 11 bases match TRBD2. Looked up from germline, CDR1 is SGDLS and CDR2 is YYNGEE. Unmatched junction bases numbered 3, after V lost 3 bases and J lost 4 bases. CDR3 length: 15 amino acids. CDR3 DNA: TGTGCCAGCAGCGCCGGGACTAGCGGTTACAATGAGCAGTTCTTC. Its translation: CASSAGTSGYNEQFF.

The rearrangement uses TRBV9 and TRBJ2-3; perhaps TRBD1 as D (5 bases). The CDR3 loop spans 14 amino acids. The V and J ends lost 4 bases and 4 bases respectively, with 13 bases between them. From germline, CDR1 is SGDLS and CDR2 YYNGEE. The CDR3, as DNA: TGTGCCAGCAGCTTTCAGGGAAGGGCAGATACGCAGTATTTT. This translates into CASSFQGRADTQYF. Supplemented by reference TRBV9 and TRBJ2-3, the full variable domain reads DSGVTQTPKHLITATGQRVTLRCSPRSGDLSVYWYQQSLDQGLQFLIQYYNGEERAKGNILERFSAQQFPDLHSELNLSSLELGDSALYFCASSFQGRADTQYFGPGTRLTVL.

CDR3 DNA sequence: TGTGCCAGTAGTGTCCACCTTTCTAATTACTACGAGCAGTACTTC. Translating it yields CASSVHLSNYYEQYF. V gene TRBV19 combines with J gene TRBJ2-7; D remains unclear. CDR3 length equals 15 residues. CDR1 is LNHDA and CDR2 is SQIVND in the germline V gene (reference sequence). The V end was cut by 5 bases, the J end by 3 bases, with 17 bases between.

This clone was picked up many times. Written as DNA, the CDR3 is TGTGCCAGTAGTCCACACAGGGCCCCTGAAGCTTTCTTT. Its translation: CASSPHRAPEAFF. This sequence joins TRBV19 and TRBJ1-1, with D possibly TRBD1 on 6 matching bases. The CDR3 sequence is 13 residues long. Germline CDR1 LNHDA, CDR2 SQIVND (reference sequence). V shed 5 bases and J shed 6 bases, with 13 bases lying between them.